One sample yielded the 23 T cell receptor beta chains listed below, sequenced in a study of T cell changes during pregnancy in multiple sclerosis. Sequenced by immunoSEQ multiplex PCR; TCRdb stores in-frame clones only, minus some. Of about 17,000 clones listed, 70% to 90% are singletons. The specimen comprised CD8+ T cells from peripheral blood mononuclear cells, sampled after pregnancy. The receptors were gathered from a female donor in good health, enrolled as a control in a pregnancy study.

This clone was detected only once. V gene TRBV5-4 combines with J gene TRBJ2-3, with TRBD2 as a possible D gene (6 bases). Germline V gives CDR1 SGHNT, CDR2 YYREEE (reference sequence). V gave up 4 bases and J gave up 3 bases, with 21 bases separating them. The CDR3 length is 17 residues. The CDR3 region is CASSPYGTGGSTDTQYF. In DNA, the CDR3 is TGTGCCAGCAGCCCTTATGGGACTGGAGGAAGTACAGATACGCAGTATTTT.

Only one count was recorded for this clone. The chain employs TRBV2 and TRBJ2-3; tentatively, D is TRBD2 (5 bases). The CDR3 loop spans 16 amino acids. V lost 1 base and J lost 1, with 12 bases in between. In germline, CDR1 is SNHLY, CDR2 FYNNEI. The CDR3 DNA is TGTGCCAGCAGTGAAGGTGTGCTAGCCGGCACAGATACGCAGTATTTT. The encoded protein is CASSEGVLAGTDTQYF.

CDR3 amino acids: CASSEESSGSRKTQYF. For the CDR3, the DNA is TGTGCCAGCAGTGAAGAATCTAGCGGGAGTAGGAAGACCCAGTACTTC. The chain couples TRBV6-1 to TRBJ2-5, with TRBD2 matching over 10 bases. Germline V CDR1 and CDR2: MNHNS, SASEGT. The ends lost 1 base at V and 6 bases at J; junction bases unmatched: 8. The CDR3 extends over 16 amino acids.

The CDR3 region is CASLGGPAGELFF. CDR3 coding DNA: TGTGCCAGCTTGGGGGGGCCGGCCGGGGAGCTGTTTTTT. The chain links TRBV27 to TRBJ2-2, with TRBD2 as a possible D gene (7 bases). Trimming stripped 8 bases from V and 6 bases from J, with 13 bases between. The germline gives CDR1 MNHEY, CDR2 SMNVEV (reference sequence). This CDR3 is built from 13 residues.

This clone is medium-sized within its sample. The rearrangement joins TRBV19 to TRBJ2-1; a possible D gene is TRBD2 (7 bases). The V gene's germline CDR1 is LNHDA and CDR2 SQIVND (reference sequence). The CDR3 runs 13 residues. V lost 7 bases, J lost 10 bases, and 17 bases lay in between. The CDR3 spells CASTPRGAAEQFF. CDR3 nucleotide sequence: TGTGCCAGTACCCCCCGGGGGGCAGCCGAGCAGTTCTTC.

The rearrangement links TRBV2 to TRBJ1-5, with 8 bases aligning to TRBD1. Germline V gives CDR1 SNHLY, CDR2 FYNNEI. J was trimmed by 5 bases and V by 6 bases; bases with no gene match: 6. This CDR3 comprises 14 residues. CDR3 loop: CASSLTGVDQPQHF. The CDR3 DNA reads TGTGCCAGCAGCCTGACAGGGGTCGATCAGCCCCAGCATTTT.

The CDR3 DNA reads as TGTGCCAGCAGCTTAGGGGGACAGGGTAACTCCTACGAGCAGTACTTC. Its translation: CASSLGGQGNSYEQYF. V gene TRBV7-9 combines with J gene TRBJ2-7; 9 nucleotides match TRBD1. The CDR3 sequence is 16 residues long. Germline CDR1 SEHNR, CDR2 FQNEAQ (reference sequence). V trimming: 1 base; J trimming: 0 bases; junction bases outside the gene matches: 4.

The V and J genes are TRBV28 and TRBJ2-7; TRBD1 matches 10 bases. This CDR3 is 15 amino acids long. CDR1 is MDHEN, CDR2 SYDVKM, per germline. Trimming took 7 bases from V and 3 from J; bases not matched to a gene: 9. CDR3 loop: CASTPRQGAGYEQYF. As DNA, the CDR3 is TGTGCCAGCACCCCACGACAGGGGGCTGGCTACGAGCAGTACTTC.

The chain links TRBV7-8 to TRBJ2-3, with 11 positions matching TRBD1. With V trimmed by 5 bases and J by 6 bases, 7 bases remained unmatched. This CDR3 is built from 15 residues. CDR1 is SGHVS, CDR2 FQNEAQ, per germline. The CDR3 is CASSRTGGAGDTQYF. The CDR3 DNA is TGTGCCAGCAGCCGGACAGGGGGCGCCGGGGATACGCAGTATTTT.

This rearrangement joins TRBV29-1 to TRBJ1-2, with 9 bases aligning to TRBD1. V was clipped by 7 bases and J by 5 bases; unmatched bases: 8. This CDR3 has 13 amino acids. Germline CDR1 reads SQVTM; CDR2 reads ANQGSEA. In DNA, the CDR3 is TGCAGCGGGGCGGACAGGGGCGGGTATGGCTACACCTTC. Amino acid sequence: CSGADRGGYGYTF.

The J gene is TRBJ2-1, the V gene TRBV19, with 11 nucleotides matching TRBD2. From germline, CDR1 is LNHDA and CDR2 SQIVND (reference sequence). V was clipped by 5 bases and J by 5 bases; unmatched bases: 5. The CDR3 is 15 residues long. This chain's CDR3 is CASSYIAGGDNEQFF. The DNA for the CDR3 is TGTGCCAGTAGTTACATAGCGGGAGGGGACAATGAGCAGTTCTTC.

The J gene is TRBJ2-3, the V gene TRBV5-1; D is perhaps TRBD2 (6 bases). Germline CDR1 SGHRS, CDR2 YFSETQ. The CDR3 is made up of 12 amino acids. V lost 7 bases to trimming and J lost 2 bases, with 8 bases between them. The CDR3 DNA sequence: TGCGCCAGCGGGACTTTCACAGATACGCAGTATTTT. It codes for CASGTFTDTQYF. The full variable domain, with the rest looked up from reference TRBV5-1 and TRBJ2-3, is KAGVTQTPRYLIKTRGQQVTLSCSPISGHRSVSWYQQTPGQGLQFLFEYFSETQRNKGNFPGRFSGRQFSNSRSEMNVSTLELGDSALYLCASGTFTDTQYFGPGTRLTVL.

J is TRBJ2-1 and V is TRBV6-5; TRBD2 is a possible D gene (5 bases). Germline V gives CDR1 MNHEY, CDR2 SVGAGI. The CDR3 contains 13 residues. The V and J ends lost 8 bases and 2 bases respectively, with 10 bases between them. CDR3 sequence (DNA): TGTGCCAGCGGGAGTATCGCCTACAATGAGCAGTTCTTC. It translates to CASGSIAYNEQFF.

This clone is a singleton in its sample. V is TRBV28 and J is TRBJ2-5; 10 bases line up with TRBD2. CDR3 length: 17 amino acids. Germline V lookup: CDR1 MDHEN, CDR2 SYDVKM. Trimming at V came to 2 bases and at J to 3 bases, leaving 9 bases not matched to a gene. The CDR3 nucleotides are TGTGCCAGCAGTTTAGGTTCAAGGGGGACTAGCGAAGAGACCCAGTACTTC. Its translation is CASSLGSRGTSEETQYF.

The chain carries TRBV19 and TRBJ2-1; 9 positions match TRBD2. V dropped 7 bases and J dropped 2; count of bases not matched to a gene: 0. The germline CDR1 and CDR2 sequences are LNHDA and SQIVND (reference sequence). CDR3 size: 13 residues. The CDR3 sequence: CASTSGAYNEQFF. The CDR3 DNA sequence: TGTGCCAGTACTAGCGGGGCCTACAATGAGCAGTTCTTC.

The CDR3 spells CASRGLAGGRHNEQFF. The DNA for the CDR3 is TGTGCCAGCAGGGGGCTAGCGGGGGGGCGACACAATGAGCAGTTCTTC. The chain uses TRBV7-9 and TRBJ2-1, with TRBD2 identical over 12 bases. The CDR3 loop spans 16 amino acids. J lost 5 bases, V lost 6 bases, and 8 bases had no gene match. Germline V gene data show CDR1 as SEHNR and CDR2 as FQNEAQ (reference sequence). Variable domain in full (rest from reference TRBV7-9 and TRBJ2-1): DTGVSQNPRHKITKRGQNVTFRCDPISEHNRLYWYRQTLGQGPEFLTYFQNEAQLEKSRLLSDRFSAERPKGSFSTLEIQRTEQGDSAMYLCASRGLAGGRHNEQFFGPGTRLTVL.

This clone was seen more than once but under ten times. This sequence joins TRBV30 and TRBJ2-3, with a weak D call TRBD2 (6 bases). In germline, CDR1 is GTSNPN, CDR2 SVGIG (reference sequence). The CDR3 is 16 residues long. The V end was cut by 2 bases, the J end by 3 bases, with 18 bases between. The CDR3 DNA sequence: TGTGCCTGGAGTTCTGTCCCAGGGAGCGGGACAGATACGCAGTATTTT. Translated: CAWSSVPGSGTDTQYF.

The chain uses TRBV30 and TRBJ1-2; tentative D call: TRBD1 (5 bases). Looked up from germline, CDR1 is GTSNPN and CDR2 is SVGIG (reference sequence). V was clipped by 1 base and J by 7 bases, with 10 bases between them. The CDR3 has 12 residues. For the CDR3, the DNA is TGTGCCTGGAGTGCTGCAGGGTTTGGCTACACCTTC. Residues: CAWSAAGFGYTF.

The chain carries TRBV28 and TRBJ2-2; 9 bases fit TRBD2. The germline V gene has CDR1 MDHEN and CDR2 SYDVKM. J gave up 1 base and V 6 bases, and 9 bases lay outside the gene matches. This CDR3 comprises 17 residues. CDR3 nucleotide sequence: TGTGCCAGCAGATTACCGGGACTAGCTAGGAACACCGGGGAGCTGTTTTTT. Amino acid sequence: CASRLPGLARNTGELFF.

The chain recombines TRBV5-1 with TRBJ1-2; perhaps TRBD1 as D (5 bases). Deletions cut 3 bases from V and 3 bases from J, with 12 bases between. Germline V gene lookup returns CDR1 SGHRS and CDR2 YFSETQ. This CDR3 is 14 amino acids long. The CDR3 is CASSSLGGYYGYTF. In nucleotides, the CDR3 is TGCGCCAGCAGCTCCCTCGGGGGGTACTATGGCTACACCTTC.

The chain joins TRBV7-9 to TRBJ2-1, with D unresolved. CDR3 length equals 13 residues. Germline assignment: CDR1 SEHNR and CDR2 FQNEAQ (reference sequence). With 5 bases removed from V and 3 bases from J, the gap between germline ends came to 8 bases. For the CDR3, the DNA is TGTGCCAGCAGCGGGCAGAGCTACAATGAGCAGTTCTTC. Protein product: CASSGQSYNEQFF.

CDR3 region: CASSEVAGVGETQYF. DNA of the CDR3: TGTGCCAGCAGTGAAGTAGCGGGAGTAGGCGAGACCCAGTACTTC. This chain links TRBV6-4 with TRBJ2-5; 9 bases are a match to TRBD2. The germline V gene encodes CDR1 MRHNA and CDR2 SNTAGT. This CDR3 contains 15 residues. Trimming at V came to 3 bases and at J to 5 bases, leaving 7 bases not matched to a gene.

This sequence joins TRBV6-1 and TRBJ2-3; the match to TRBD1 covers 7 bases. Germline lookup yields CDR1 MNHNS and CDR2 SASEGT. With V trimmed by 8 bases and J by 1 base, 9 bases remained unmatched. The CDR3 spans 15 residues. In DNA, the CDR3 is TGTGCCAGCCATTCCAGGGGGATCGGCACAGATACGCAGTATTTT. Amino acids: CASHSRGIGTDTQYF.